A selection of T cell receptor beta chains follows, all from one sample in a study of cytomegalovirus exposure and HLA in healthy donors. Repertoires were generated with immunoSEQ multiplex PCR, while TCRdb's copy carries only in-frame clones and drops some. The sample lists 70,000 or so clones; 94% were seen once. Sequencing was carried out using PBMCs. The receptors were gathered from a woman under 30 in good health and CMV-seropositive. CDR3s include the opening cysteine and the closing phenylalanine or tryptophan. A D gene is named only where the DNA matches it firmly.

TRBJ2-5,TRBV7-7,-,CASSLGGERREAQYF
TRBJ2-3,TRBV6-4,TRBD2,CASSERRGSTDTQYF
TRBJ2-7,TRBV6-5,-,CASSSSGRSSYEQYF
TRBJ2-7,TRBV30,-,CAWSSGYEQYF
TRBJ1-4,TRBV27,TRBD1,CASSFQGAREKLFF
TRBJ2-7,TRBV6-8,-,CASSRAEGIDEQYF
TRBJ1-1,TRBV18,-,CASSPPGGSGIEAFF
TRBJ2-1,TRBV4-3,TRBD2,CASSQDSGGHNNEQFF
TRBJ2-1,TRBV6-5,-,CASRGGAGSDEQFF
TRBJ1-2,TRBV29-1,TRBD1,CSVEKGAGGYTF
TRBJ2-7,TRBV7-9,-,CASSLALGAHEQYF
TRBJ1-1,TRBV30,TRBD1,CAWSWTGLNTEAFF
TRBJ2-3,TRBV20-1,-,CSAHHTDTQYF
TRBJ1-1,TRBV23-1,-,CASSQLTGAPLGNTEAFF
TRBJ2-1,TRBV5-4,TRBD1,CASSRGTGAYNEQFF
TRBJ1-2,TRBV11-2,-,CASSPPGRGDYGYTF
TRBJ2-1,TRBV14,-,CASSQGAGSYNEQFF
TRBJ2-7,TRBV5-4,TRBD2,CASSPAGGRSSYEQYF
TRBJ1-3,TRBV28,-,CASAWRGMLGNTIYF
TRBJ2-6,TRBV18,TRBD1,CASSPTGEQLSGANVLTF
TRBJ1-5,TRBV7-9,TRBD1,CASSPGTGGGQPQHF
TRBJ1-1,TRBV4-1,-,CASSQLQGMADTEAFF
TRBJ2-5,TRBV29-1,TRBD2,CSVRTSGSRLETQYF
TRBJ1-2,TRBV11-2,-,CASSGTGLNGYTF
TRBJ2-7,TRBV2,-,CASRDGQHSSYEQYF
TRBJ1-2,TRBV20-1,-,CSAPPGDTF
TRBJ2-3,TRBV5-6,TRBD2,CASSLGGGWTDTQYF
TRBJ1-1,TRBV5-1,-,CASRTQGYTEAFF
TRBJ1-1,TRBV5-6,-,CASSIQGLMGAFF
TRBJ2-2,TRBV15,-,CATSGPFDGGIRTGELFF
TRBJ1-1,TRBV30,-,CAWSSGTKSEAFF
TRBJ2-3,TRBV6-6,TRBD1,CASSLGQPTDTQYF
TRBJ2-1,TRBV19,TRBD2,CASSPNAGTSNEQFF